These 7 T cell receptor beta chains originate from one sample sequenced in a study of PD-1 blockade in classical Hodgkin lymphoma. TCRdb's table, derived via immunoSEQ multiplex PCR, lists solely in-frame clones and lacks some. The data show about 30,000 clones, with approximately 90% seen just once and about 3.8% held by the top ten. The time point is: newly diagnosed, previously untreated cHL patient sample. The sequencing input was peripheral blood mononuclear cells (PBMCs). The source of these receptors is a human donor with classical Hodgkin lymphoma.

The V call is TRBV28, the J call TRBJ2-3; 11 nucleotides align to TRBD2. CDR3 size: 15 residues. V lost 5 bases to trimming and J lost 4 bases; unmatched junction nucleotides: 5. CDR1 is MDHEN, CDR2 SYDVKM, per germline. The CDR3 nucleotides are TGTGCCAGCAGTGTAGCGGGAGGGCGATCAGATACGCAGTATTTT. As protein: CASSVAGGRSDTQYF.

The chain has TRBV9 and TRBJ1-3, with D unclear. Germline V gene sequence: CDR1 SGDLS, CDR2 YYNGEE. This CDR3 has 12 amino acids. Trimming cost V 8 bases and J 7 bases, with 13 bases left between them. CDR3 protein: CASRDLGNTIYF. The CDR3 DNA sequence: TGTGCCAGTAGGGATCTGGGGAACACCATATATTTT.

The chain combines TRBV5-1 with TRBJ2-6; D call uncertain. The germline gives CDR1 SGHRS, CDR2 YFSETQ. V was shortened by 0 bases and J by 2 bases, with 9 bases between the two germline ends. The length of the CDR3 is 16 residues. CDR3 bases: TGCGCCAGCAGCTTGGATCAAAGGCCTGGGGCCAACGTCCTGACTTTC. It is translated as CASSLDQRPGANVLTF.

This chain joins TRBV9 and TRBJ2-7; 10 bases are a match to TRBD1. Trimming removed 4 bases from V and 4 bases from J; junction bases left unmatched: 5. CDR1 SGDLS and CDR2 YYNGEE come from the germline V gene. The CDR3 consists of 14 residues. Here the CDR3 reads CASSPGTGVYEQYF. CDR3 coding DNA: TGTGCCAGCAGCCCCGGGACAGGGGTATACGAGCAGTACTTC.

This chain joins TRBV11-3 and TRBJ2-5, with D possibly TRBD2 on 6 matching bases. Germline-derived CDR1 and CDR2 are SGHNT and YENEEA. The CDR3 runs 14 residues. Deletions cut 1 base from V and 3 bases from J, with 9 bases between. CDR3 sequence: CASSLAAGKETQYF. CDR3 nucleotides: TGTGCCAGCAGCTTAGCCGCGGGGAAAGAGACCCAGTACTTC.

CDR3 amino acids: CASSRAPGDTGELFF. The CDR3, as DNA: TGCGCCAGCAGCCGGGCCCCAGGGGACACCGGGGAGCTGTTTTTT. The chain uses TRBV5-1 and TRBJ2-2; tentatively, D is TRBD1 (6 bases). The CDR3 extends over 15 amino acids. Germline V gene data show CDR1 as SGHRS and CDR2 as YFSETQ. V lost 4 bases and J 3 bases, leaving 13 bases between the germline ends.

This clone was observed once. This chain joins TRBV6-1 and TRBJ1-2; D possibly corresponds to TRBD1 (6 bases). Germline V lookup: CDR1 MNHNS, CDR2 SASEGT. V dropped 6 bases and J dropped 0 bases, with 14 bases sitting between them. The CDR3 has 15 amino acids. The CDR3, as DNA: TGTGCCAGCAGCGCTAGCCGGGACACTAACTATGGCTACACCTTC. This codes for CASSASRDTNYGYTF.